These 25 T cell receptor beta chains came from one sample sequenced in a study of tumor-infiltrating lymphocytes in primary liver carcinoma. Starting material of 400 to 600 ng total RNA yielded TCR beta cDNA via a constant-region primer. What produced the TCR beta libraries was three nested multiplex PCR rounds using slightly modified ARM-PCR. The two initial PCR rounds, approximately 10 cycles each, used TRBV1-TRBV30 forward and C-beta reverse primers. TCRdb re-called the multiplex PCR reads with MiXCR, one entry per CDR3 protein. The sample holds about 200,000 distinct CDR3 sequences, about 82% seen once. Joint extraction of RNA and DNA used 20-30 mg of bulk tissue that was unsorted. Sequences were obtained from tumor tissue from primary liver carcinoma. Receptor source: a man in his forties with primary liver carcinoma and hepatitis B virus infection.

This clonotype was detected only once. A read error is possible here, since a much larger clone lies one base away. The chain couples TRBV5-1 to TRBJ2-5; TRBD1 matches 9 bases. CDR1 is SGHRS and CDR2 is YFSETQ in the germline V gene. The CDR3 sequence is 15 residues long. The CDR3 DNA reads as TGCGCCAACAGCTTACTGGACAGGGGCCAAGAGACCCAGTACTTC. This gives the protein CANSLLDRGQETQYF.

The rearrangement links TRBV6-1 to TRBJ1-1, with 8 bases aligning to TRBD1. The CDR3 has 17 amino acids. Germline V gene data show CDR1 as MNHNS and CDR2 as SASEGT. The CDR3 here is CVGSEGERQGANTEAFF. The CDR3 DNA sequence: TGTGTCGGCAGTGAAGGTGAAAGGCAGGGGGCTAACACTGAAGCTTTCTTT.

This clonotype was seen only a few times. Sequence at one end of the junction differs from germline and may be a read error. J is TRBJ2-1 and V is TRBV7-8, with 8 bases lining up with TRBD2. This CDR3 has 13 residues. Germline V gene sequence: CDR1 SGHVS, CDR2 FQNEAQ. CDR3 residues: CASSSVGRGEQFF. The CDR3 DNA reads as TGTGCCAGTAGCTCAGTCGGGAGGGGAGAGCAGTTCTTC.

The rearrangement links TRBV5-6 to TRBJ1-1; no firm D call. The ends were cut back, 4 bases at V and 10 bases at J, with 23 bases in the middle. Per germline, CDR1 SGHDT and CDR2 YYEEEE. The CDR3 runs to 15 residues. For the CDR3, the DNA is TGTGCCAGCAGCGCCTCAACAGCCGTTGGTCTCCCAGCTTTCTTT. It is translated as CASSASTAVGLPAFF.

For this clonotype: Germline and junction disagree at one end, which may indicate a read error. CDR3 sequence: CTSSPPTSVIEQYF. For the CDR3, the DNA is TGTACCAGCAGTCCCCCGACTAGCGTGATCGAGCAGTACTTC. This chain uses TRBV6-6 with TRBJ2-7; 8 bases are a match to TRBD2. The CDR3 covers 14 residues. Germline CDR1 and CDR2: MNHNY and SVGAGI (reference sequence).

By share, this clonotype counts as medium-sized (0.01 to 0.1%). The chain combines TRBV29-1 with TRBJ2-7, with 15 nucleotides matching TRBD2. CDR1 and CDR2 from the germline V gene are SQVTM and ANQGSEA. CDR3 size: 14 residues. J gave up 7 bases and V 6 bases, and 7 bases lay outside the gene matches. The CDR3 nucleotides are TGCAGCGTCGGGACTAGCGGGAGGTCTGGGGAGCAGTACTTC. Its protein product is CSVGTSGRSGEQYF.

Of note for this clonotype: The conserved phenylalanine or tryptophan is not found at the CDR3 terminus, so this likely reflects a read error. The chain recombines TRBV4-2 with TRBJ2-2; no clear D. Trimming stripped 4 bases from V and 7 bases from J, with 13 bases between. CDR1 and CDR2 from the germline V gene are LGHNA and YNFKEQ. This CDR3 is 14 amino acids long. CDR3 residues: CASSPERSSGELFS. The CDR3 coding sequence is TGTGCCAGCAGCCCGGAACGTTCCAGCGGGGAGCTGTTTTCT.

Concerning this clonotype itself: Its ends do not fully match the called genes, so a read error is possible. The chain has TRBV12-3 or TRBV12-4 and TRBJ1-2; a possible D gene is TRBD1 (5 bases). The CDR3 extends over 14 amino acids. CDR3 region: CASSQTVGYDGHTF. CDR3 bases: TGTGCCAGCTCACAGACAGTGGGCTATGATGGCCACACCTTC.

About this clonotype itself: One end of the junction is discordant with germline, which a read error may explain. The chain employs TRBV5-1 and TRBJ1-4; TRBD1 might be the D (5 bases). There are 15 residues in the CDR3. CDR1 is SGHRS, CDR2 YFSETQ, per germline. The CDR3 DNA reads TGCGCCTGCAGTCGCGACAGACCGACTAATGAAAAAATGTTTTTT. Translated: CACSRDRPTNEKMFF.

This clonotype occurred many times. This sequence joins TRBV28 and TRBJ2-7; D is possibly TRBD2 (6 bases). The CDR3 loop spans 15 amino acids. V was pared by 1 base and J by 5 bases, with 15 bases between. Germline lookup yields CDR1 MDHEN and CDR2 SYDVKM. The CDR3: CASSLFGSGFDEQYF. The CDR3 nucleotides read TGTGCCAGCAGTTTATTCGGTAGCGGCTTCGACGAGCAGTACTTC.

This chain connects TRBV6-1 to TRBJ2-5; D may be TRBD1 (5 bases). The CDR3 is 13 residues long. Germline assignment: CDR1 MNHNS and CDR2 SASEGT. In DNA form, the CDR3 reads TGTGTCAACAGTGTAAGGGGTACAGAGACCCAGTACTTC. Translating gives CVNSVRGTETQYF.

This chain connects TRBV30 to TRBJ2-5, with 8 bases lining up with TRBD1. In germline, CDR1 is GTSNPN, CDR2 SVGIG (reference sequence). This CDR3 region has 13 residues. As DNA, the CDR3 is TGTGGCTTAAACACAGGGGGAGCGGAGACCCAGTACTTC. This sequence encodes CGLNTGGAETQYF.

V gene TRBV24-1 combines with J gene TRBJ2-1; 11 bases fit TRBD2. The germline CDR1 and CDR2 sequences are KGHDR and SFDVKD. The ends lost 2 bases at V and 7 bases at J; junction bases unmatched: 6. The CDR3 is 16 amino acids. The CDR3 sequence is CATSDSGTSGFNEQFF. CDR3 bases: TGTGCCACCAGTGATTCTGGGACTAGCGGCTTTAATGAGCAGTTCTTC.

Concerning this clonotype: A read error may produce the germline difference seen at one junction end. The chain uses TRBV29-1 and TRBJ2-1; 7 nucleotides align to TRBD2. CDR1 and CDR2 (germline): SQVTM, ANQGSEA. The CDR3 spans 14 residues. CDR3 sequence reads: CSVTVASGYHEQFF. The CDR3, as DNA: TGCAGCGTTACCGTAGCTAGCGGTTACCATGAGCAGTTCTTT.

This clonotype is medium-sized in the sample. The chain uses TRBV6-1 and TRBJ2-1; tentative D call: TRBD2 (6 bases). Germline CDR1 and CDR2: MNHNS and SASEGT. V gave up 4 bases and J gave up 3 bases, with 13 bases separating them. This CDR3 spans 15 amino acids. The CDR3 spells CASSGGTANYNEQFF. CDR3 DNA: TGTGCCAGCAGTGGCGGGACTGCTAACTACAATGAGCAGTTCTTC.

This clonotype was detected many times. The DNA of the CDR3 is TGCGCCAGCGCCTATCGGACAGTCAACACTGAAGCTTTCTTT. Protein: CASAYRTVNTEAFF. J is TRBJ1-1 and V is TRBV5-1; TRBD1 might be the D (6 bases). V shed 7 bases and J shed 2 bases, with 15 bases lying between them. CDR1 SGHRS and CDR2 YFSETQ come from the germline V gene. The CDR3 loop spans 14 amino acids.

Regarding this clonotype: The junction differs from germline at one of its ends, possibly a read error. The V gene is TRBV29-1, the J gene TRBJ2-3; TRBD2 is a possible D gene (5 bases). The germline V gene has CDR1 SQVTM and CDR2 ANQGSEA. The CDR3 consists of 14 residues. The CDR3: CSAEGGGSADTQYF. The CDR3 DNA follows: TGCAGCGCTGAGGGTGGTGGGAGTGCAGATACGCAGTACTTT.

This rearrangement joins TRBV6-1 to TRBJ1-1; the D is unclear. Trimming stripped 4 bases from V and 0 bases from J, with 6 bases between. Germline V CDR1 and CDR2: MNHNS, SASEGT. CDR3 length equals 13 residues. The CDR3 spells CASSGTMNTEAFF. The CDR3 nucleotides read TGTGCCAGCAGTGGCACTATGAACACTGAAGCTTTCTTT.

This clonotype was counted ten times or more. The V and J genes are TRBV7-9 and TRBJ2-7; D is perhaps TRBD1 (5 bases). CDR1 and CDR2 (germline): SEHNR, FQNEAQ (reference sequence). V was shortened by 4 bases and J by 1 base, with 14 bases between the two germline ends. The CDR3 totals 15 residues. The CDR3 DNA reads TGTGCCAGCAGCTCCACCATGACAGTATCCTACGAGCAGTACTTC. Translation gives CASSSTMTVSYEQYF.

About this clonotype itself: At one end, the junction sequence differs from germline, possibly due to a read error. The chain couples TRBV11-3 to TRBJ2-2; D is unclear. There are 14 residues in the CDR3. Germline V gene lookup returns CDR1 SGHNT and CDR2 YENEEA. The CDR3 nucleotides are TGTGCCAGCAGCTTAAAGGCGAATACCGCGGAGCTGTTTTTT. Amino acids: CASSLKANTAELFF.

The rearrangement links TRBV4-2 to TRBJ2-1, with 8 bases aligning to TRBD1. CDR1 is LGHNA, CDR2 YNFKEQ, per germline. This CDR3 has 16 residues. V lost 7 bases, J lost 6 bases, and 14 bases stayed unmatched. The CDR3 sequence: CASNRRTGSGVNEQFF. The DNA of the CDR3 is TGTGCCAGCAATCGACGGACAGGGTCAGGTGTCAATGAGCAGTTCTTC.

Concerning this clonotype: It may be a read error: a sequence one base away is much more abundant. The chain carries TRBV2 and TRBJ2-2; D ambiguous. CDR1 and CDR2 (germline): SNHLY, FYNNEI. The length of the CDR3 is 14 residues. V was pared by 10 bases and J by 5 bases, with 17 bases between. CDR3 sequence (DNA): TGTGCCAACATAAAACCACCCGGGACCGGGGAGCTGTTTTTT. It encodes CANIKPPGTGELFF.

The chain links TRBV5-5 to TRBJ1-5; D may be TRBD1 (6 bases). Trimming shortened V by 8 bases and J by 5 bases, and 17 bases separated the two germline ends. Germline V gives CDR1 SGHKS, CDR2 YYEKEE (reference sequence). The CDR3 runs to 14 residues. The CDR3 sequence: CASSSGGADQPQHF. Written as DNA, the CDR3 is TGTGCCAGTAGCAGCGGGGGGGCAGATCAGCCCCAGCATTTT.

The table lists this clonotype with a count of one. The junction and the germline gene differ at one end; a read error may be behind it. The gene calls are TRBV30 and TRBJ1-5; D uncertain. Germline CDR1 GTSNPN, CDR2 SVGIG (reference sequence). This CDR3 contains 13 residues. CDR3 amino acids: CAWSPGGNQPQPF. The CDR3 nucleotides read TGTGCCTGGAGCCCTGGAGGCAATCAGCCCCAGCCTTTT.

Of note for this clonotype: This may stem from a read error, because a much larger clone lies one nucleotide away. The J gene is TRBJ2-7, the V gene TRBV28, with D possibly TRBD2 on 6 matching bases. In germline, CDR1 is MDHEN, CDR2 SYDVKM. This CDR3 spans 13 amino acids. V lost 2 bases and J 6 bases, leaving 11 bases between the germline ends. The CDR3 region is CASSLGGMREQYF. The CDR3 coding sequence is TGTGCCAGCAGTTTAGGCGGGATGCGCGAGCAGTACTTC.